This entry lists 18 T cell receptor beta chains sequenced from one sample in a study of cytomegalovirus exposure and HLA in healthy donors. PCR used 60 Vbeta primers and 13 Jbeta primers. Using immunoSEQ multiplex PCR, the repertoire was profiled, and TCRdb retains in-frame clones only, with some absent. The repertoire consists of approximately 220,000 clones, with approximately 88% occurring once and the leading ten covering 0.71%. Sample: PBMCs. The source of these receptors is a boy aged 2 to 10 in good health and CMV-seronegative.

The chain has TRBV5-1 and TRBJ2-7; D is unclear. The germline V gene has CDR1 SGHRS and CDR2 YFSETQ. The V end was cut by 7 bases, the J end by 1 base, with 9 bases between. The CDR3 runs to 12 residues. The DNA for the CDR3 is TGCGCCAGCCGTGCGGCTTCCTACGAGCAGTACTTC. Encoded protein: CASRAASYEQYF.

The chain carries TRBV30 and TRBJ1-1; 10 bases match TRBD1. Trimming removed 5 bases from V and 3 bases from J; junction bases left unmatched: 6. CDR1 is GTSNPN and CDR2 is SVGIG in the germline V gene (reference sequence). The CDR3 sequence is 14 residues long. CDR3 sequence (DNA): TGTGCCTGGGACCGGGACAGGGGAGACACTGAAGCTTTCTTT. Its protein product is CAWDRDRGDTEAFF.

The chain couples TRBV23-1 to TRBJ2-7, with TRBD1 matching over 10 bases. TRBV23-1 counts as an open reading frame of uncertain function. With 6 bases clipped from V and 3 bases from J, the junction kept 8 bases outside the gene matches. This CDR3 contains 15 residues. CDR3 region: CASSSPGQGNYEQYF. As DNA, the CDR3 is TGCGCCAGCAGCTCCCCGGGACAGGGGAACTACGAGCAGTACTTC.

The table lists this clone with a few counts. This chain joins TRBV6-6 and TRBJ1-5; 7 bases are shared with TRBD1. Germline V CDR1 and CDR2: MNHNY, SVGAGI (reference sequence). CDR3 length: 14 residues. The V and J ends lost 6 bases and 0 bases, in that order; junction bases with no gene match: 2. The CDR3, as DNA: TGTGCCAGCAGGACAGGGAATAGCAATCAGCCCCAGCATTTT. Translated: CASRTGNSNQPQHF.

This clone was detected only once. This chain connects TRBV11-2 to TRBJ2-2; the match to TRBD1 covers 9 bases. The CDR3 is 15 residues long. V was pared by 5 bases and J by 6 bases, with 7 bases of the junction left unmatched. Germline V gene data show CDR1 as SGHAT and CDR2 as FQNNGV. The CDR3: CASSTGTGMAGELFF. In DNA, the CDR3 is TGTGCCAGCAGCACAGGGACAGGGATGGCCGGGGAGCTGTTTTTT.

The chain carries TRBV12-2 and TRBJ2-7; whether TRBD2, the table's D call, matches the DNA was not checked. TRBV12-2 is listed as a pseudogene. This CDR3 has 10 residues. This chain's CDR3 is CVMAADEQYF. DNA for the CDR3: TGTGTAATGGCTGCGGACGAGCAGTACTTC.

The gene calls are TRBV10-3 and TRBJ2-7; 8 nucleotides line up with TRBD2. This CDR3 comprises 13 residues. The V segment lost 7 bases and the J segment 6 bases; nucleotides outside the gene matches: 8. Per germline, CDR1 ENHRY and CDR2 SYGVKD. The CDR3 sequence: CAITERESREQYF. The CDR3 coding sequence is TGTGCCATCACGGAGCGGGAGTCACGCGAGCAGTACTTC.

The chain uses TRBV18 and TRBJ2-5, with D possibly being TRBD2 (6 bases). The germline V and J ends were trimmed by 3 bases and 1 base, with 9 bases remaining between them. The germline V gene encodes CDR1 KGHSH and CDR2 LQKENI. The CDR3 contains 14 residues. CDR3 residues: CASSPPGVQETQYF. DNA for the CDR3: TGTGCCAGCTCACCTCCGGGGGTCCAAGAGACCCAGTACTTC.

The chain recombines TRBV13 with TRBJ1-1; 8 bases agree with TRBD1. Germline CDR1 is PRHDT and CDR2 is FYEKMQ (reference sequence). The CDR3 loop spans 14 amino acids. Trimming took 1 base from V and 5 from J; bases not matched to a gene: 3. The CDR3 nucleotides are TGTGCCAGCAGCTTAGAGGACAGGGTTACTGAAGCTTTCTTT. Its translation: CASSLEDRVTEAFF. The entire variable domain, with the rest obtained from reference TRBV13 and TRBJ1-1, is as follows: AAGVIQSPRHLIKEKRETATLKCYPIPRHDTVYWYQQGPGQDPQFLISFYEKMQSDKGSIPDRFSAQQFSDYHSELNMSSLELGDSALYFCASSLEDRVTEAFFGQGTRLTVV.

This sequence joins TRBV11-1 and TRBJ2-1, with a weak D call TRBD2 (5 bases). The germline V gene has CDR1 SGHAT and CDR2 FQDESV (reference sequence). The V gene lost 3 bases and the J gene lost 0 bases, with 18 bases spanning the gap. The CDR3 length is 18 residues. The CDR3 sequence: CASSLSARVYSSYNEQFF. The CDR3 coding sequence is TGTGCCAGCAGCTTGTCAGCGCGGGTCTACAGCTCCTACAATGAGCAGTTCTTC. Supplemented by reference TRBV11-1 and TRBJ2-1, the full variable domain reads EAEVAQSPRYKITEKSQAVAFWCDPISGHATLYWYRQILGQGPELLVQFQDESVVDDSQLPKDRFSAERLKGVDSTLKIQPAELGDSAMYLCASSLSARVYSSYNEQFFGPGTRLTVL.

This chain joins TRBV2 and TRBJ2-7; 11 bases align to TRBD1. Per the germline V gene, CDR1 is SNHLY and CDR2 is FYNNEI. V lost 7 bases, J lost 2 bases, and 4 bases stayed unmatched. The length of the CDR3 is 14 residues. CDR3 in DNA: TGTGCCAGCACTAGGGGACAGGGGGCCTACGAGCAGTACTTC. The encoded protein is CASTRGQGAYEQYF. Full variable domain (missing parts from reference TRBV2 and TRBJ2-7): EPEVTQTPSHQVTQMGQEVILRCVPISNHLYFYWYRQILGQKVEFLVSFYNNEISEKSEIFDDQFSVERPDGSNFTLKIRSTKLEDSAMYFCASTRGQGAYEQYFGPGTRLTVT.

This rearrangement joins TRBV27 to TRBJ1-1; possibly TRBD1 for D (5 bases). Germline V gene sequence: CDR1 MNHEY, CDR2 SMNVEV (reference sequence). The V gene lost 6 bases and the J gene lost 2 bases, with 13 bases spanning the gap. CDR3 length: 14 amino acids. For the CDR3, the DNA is TGTGCCAGCAGCCCCGGGACTACTAACACTGAAGCTTTCTTT. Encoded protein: CASSPGTTNTEAFF.

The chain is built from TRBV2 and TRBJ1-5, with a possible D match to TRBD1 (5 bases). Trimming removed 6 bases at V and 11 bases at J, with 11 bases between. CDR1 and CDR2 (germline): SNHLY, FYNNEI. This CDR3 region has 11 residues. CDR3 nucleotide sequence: TGTGCCAGCAGGACAGCCGAGACCCAGCATTTT. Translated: CASRTAETQHF. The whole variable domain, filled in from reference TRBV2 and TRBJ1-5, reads EPEVTQTPSHQVTQMGQEVILRCVPISNHLYFYWYRQILGQKVEFLVSFYNNEISEKSEIFDDQFSVERPDGSNFTLKIRSTKLEDSAMYFCASRTAETQHFGDGTRLSIL.

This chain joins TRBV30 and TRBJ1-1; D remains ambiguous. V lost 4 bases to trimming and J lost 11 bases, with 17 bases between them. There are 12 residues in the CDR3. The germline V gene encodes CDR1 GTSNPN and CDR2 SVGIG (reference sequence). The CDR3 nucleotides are TGTGCCTGGAATCGTGCGGATTTTAAGGCTTTCTTT. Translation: CAWNRADFKAFF.

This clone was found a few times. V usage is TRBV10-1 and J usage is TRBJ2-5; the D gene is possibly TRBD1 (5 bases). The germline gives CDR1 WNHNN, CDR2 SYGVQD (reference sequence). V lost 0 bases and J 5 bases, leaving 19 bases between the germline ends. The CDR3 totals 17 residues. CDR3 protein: CASSESQILQGAETQYF. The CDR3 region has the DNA TGCGCCAGCAGTGAGTCGCAGATCCTCCAGGGCGCGGAGACCCAGTACTTC.

The CDR3 DNA reads TGTGCCAGCAGTCGGGACACTGGAGATACGCAGTATTTT. This codes for CASSRDTGDTQYF. The chain is built from TRBV2 and TRBJ2-3, with TRBD1 as a possible D gene (6 bases). The germline CDR1 and CDR2 sequences are SNHLY and FYNNEI. CDR3 length equals 13 residues. V shed 5 bases and J shed 5 bases, with 11 bases lying between them.

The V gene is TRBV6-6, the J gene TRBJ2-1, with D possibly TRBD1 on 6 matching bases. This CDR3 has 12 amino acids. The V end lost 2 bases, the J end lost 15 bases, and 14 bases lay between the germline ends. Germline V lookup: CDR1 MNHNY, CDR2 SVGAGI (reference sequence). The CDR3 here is CASSYDRQYPFF. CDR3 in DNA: TGTGCCAGCAGTTACGACAGGCAGTATCCGTTCTTC.

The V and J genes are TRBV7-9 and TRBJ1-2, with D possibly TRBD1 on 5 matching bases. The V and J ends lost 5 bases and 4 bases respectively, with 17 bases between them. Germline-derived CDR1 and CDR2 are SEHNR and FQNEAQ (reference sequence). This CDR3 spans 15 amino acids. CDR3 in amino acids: CASSTWEGIPYGYTF. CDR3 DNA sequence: TGTGCCAGCAGCACGTGGGAGGGGATCCCCTATGGCTACACCTTC.